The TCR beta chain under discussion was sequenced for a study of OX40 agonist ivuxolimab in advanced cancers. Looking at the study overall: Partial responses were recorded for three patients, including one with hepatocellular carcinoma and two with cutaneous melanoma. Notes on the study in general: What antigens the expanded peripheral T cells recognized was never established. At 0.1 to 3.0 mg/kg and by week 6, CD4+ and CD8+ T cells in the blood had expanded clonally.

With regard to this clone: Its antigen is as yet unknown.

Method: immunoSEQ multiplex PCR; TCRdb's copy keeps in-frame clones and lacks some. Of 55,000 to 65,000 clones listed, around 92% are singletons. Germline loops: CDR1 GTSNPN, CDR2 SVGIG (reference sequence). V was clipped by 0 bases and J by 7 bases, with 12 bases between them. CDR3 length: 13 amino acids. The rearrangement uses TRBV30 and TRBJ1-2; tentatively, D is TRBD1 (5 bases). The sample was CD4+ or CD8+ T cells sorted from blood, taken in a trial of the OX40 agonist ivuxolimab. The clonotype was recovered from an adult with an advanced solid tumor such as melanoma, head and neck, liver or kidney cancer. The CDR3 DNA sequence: TGTGCCTGGAGTGTTGATGTTGGGGGTGGCTACACCTTC. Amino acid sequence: CAWSVDVGGGYTF.